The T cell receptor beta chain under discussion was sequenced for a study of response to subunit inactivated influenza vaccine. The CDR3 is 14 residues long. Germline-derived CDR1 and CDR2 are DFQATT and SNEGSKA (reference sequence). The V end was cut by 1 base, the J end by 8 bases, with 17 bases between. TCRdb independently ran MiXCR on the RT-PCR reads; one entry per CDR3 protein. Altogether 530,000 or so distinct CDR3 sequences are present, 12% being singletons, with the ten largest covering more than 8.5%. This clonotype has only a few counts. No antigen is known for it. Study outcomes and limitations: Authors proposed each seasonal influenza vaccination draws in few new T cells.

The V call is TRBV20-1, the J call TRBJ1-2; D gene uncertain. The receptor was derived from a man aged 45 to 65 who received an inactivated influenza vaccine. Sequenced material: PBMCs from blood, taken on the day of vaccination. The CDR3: CSARVKDGPSGYTF. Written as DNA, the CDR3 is TGCAGTGCTAGAGTGAAGGACGGACCGAGCGGCTACACCTTC.